These 2 T cell receptor beta chains were sequenced from one sample in a study of Ad26.COV2.S vaccination and SARS-CoV-2 variants. Sample treatment: around 19 received Ad26.COV2.S at low or high dose, single or two shots; about 5 received placebo; per-sample allocation not given. Each sample was drawn 63 days after the first injection (of vaccine or placebo). Here immunoSEQ multiplex PCR was the method, and the copy in TCRdb shows in-frame clones only, minus some. Of approximately 360,000 clones listed, 83% were seen once; the top ten hold nearly 7.5%. The sequenced sample was peripheral blood, obtained in a trial of Ad26.COV2.S vaccine versus placebo. Receptor source: a person between 18 and 65 years old who received the Ad26.COV2.S COVID-19 vaccine or a placebo.

The chain combines TRBV11-2 with TRBJ2-1, with 14 bases fitting TRBD2. After removal of 4 bases from V and 13 bases from J, the junction contained 6 bases not matched to a gene. This CDR3 comprises 14 residues. Germline V gene data show CDR1 as SGHAT and CDR2 as FQNNGV. The CDR3 protein is CASSSGLAGGPQFF. The CDR3, as DNA: TGTGCCAGCAGCTCCGGACTAGCGGGGGGCCCCCAGTTCTTC.

The J gene is TRBJ2-3, the V gene TRBV19; 9 bases fit TRBD1. V gave up 5 bases and J gave up 3 bases; unmatched junction bases: 6. There are 15 residues in the CDR3. Germline CDR1 reads LNHDA; CDR2 reads SQIVND (reference sequence). This chain's CDR3 is CASSSRTGVTDTQYF. The CDR3 nucleotides are TGTGCCAGTAGTTCTAGGACAGGGGTTACAGATACGCAGTATTTT. Together with reference TRBV19 and TRBJ2-3, the CDR3 gives the full variable domain: DGGITQSPKYLFRKEGQNVTLSCEQNLNHDAMYWYRQDPGQGLRLIYYSQIVNDFQKGDIAEGYSVSREKKESFPLTVTSAQKNPTAFYLCASSSRTGVTDTQYFGPGTRLTVL.